These 23 T cell receptor beta chains were all obtained from the same sample, sequenced in a study of blood T cells in healthy people across ages. Primers used in a second PCR of about 6 to 12 cycles were a sample-barcoded 5' primer and a J-beta primer mix. TCRdb re-called the 5' RACE reads with MiXCR, one entry per CDR3 protein. In the table there are about 1.4 million distinct CDR3 sequences, 55% to 75% of which are singletons. Input material: blood. These receptors were obtained from a man younger than 35 in good health.

This clonotype occurred a few times. The chain employs TRBV6-4 and TRBJ2-2; D gene ambiguous. The CDR3 consists of 13 residues. Trimming removed 2 bases from V and 5 bases from J, with 6 bases in between. Germline-derived CDR1 and CDR2 are MRHNA and SNTAGT. The CDR3 sequence: CASSDGDTGELFF. The CDR3 DNA follows: TGTGCCAGCAGTGACGGGGATACCGGGGAGCTGTTTTTT.

CDR3: CSASRRGSGVYNEQFF. The CDR3 region has the DNA TGCAGTGCCTCTAGACGGGGTAGCGGGGTGTACAATGAGCAGTTCTTC. This chain uses TRBV20-1 with TRBJ2-1, with TRBD2 matching 8 bases. The J segment lost 4 bases and the V segment lost 6 bases, leaving 14 bases of the junction unmatched. This CDR3 is 16 amino acids long. CDR1 DFQATT and CDR2 SNEGSKA come from the germline V gene (reference sequence).

This clonotype has just one count. This chain links TRBV20-1 with TRBJ2-1, with unresolved D. V was pared by 3 bases and J by 10 bases, with 7 bases between. Per germline, CDR1 DFQATT and CDR2 SNEGSKA (reference sequence). The CDR3 runs 10 residues. This CDR3 is CSASYGEQFF. The CDR3 DNA sequence: TGCAGTGCTAGTTATGGGGAGCAGTTCTTC.

This clonotype was picked up a small number of times. The chain combines TRBV4-1 with TRBJ1-5, with TRBD1 as a possible D gene (6 bases). The ends were cut back, 1 base at V and 9 bases at J, with 13 bases in the middle. The CDR3 spans 14 residues. Per germline, CDR1 MGHRA and CDR2 YSYEKL. CDR3 amino acids: CASSQVQGTSPQHF. The CDR3 coding sequence is TGCGCCAGCAGCCAAGTTCAGGGGACATCGCCCCAGCATTTT.

V usage is TRBV5-4 and J usage is TRBJ2-4; the D gene is possibly TRBD1 (5 bases). CDR1 is SGHNT and CDR2 is YYREEE in the germline V gene (reference sequence). The CDR3 has 14 residues. Trimming left V 4 bases short and J 6 bases short, with 14 bases between. The CDR3 sequence: CASSTSLRGNIQYF. The CDR3 DNA is TGTGCCAGCAGCACCTCCCTTAGGGGAAACATTCAGTACTTC. The variable domain in full, with the rest retrieved from reference TRBV5-4 and TRBJ2-4, is ETGVTQSPTHLIKTRGQQVTLRCSSQSGHNTVSWYQQALGQGPQFIFQYYREEENGRGNFPPRFSGLQFPNYSSELNVNALELDDSALYLCASSTSLRGNIQYFGAGTRLSVL.

The genes are TRBV6-1 and TRBJ1-2; D remains unclear. The CDR3 consists of 13 residues. Germline V gene data show CDR1 as MNHNS and CDR2 as SASEGT. The V end lost 5 bases, the J end lost 0 bases, and 7 bases lay between the germline ends. CDR3 protein: CASSSSANYGYTF. The CDR3, as DNA: TGTGCCAGCAGTAGTAGTGCTAACTATGGCTACACCTTC.

The rearrangement uses TRBV19 and TRBJ1-5; no clear D gene. Germline values: CDR1 LNHDA, CDR2 SQIVND (reference sequence). Trimming stripped 11 bases from V and 5 bases from J, with 16 bases between. The CDR3 contains 13 residues. This CDR3 is CAVRGGFDQPQHF. The CDR3 coding sequence is TGTGCCGTCCGGGGAGGGTTCGATCAGCCCCAGCATTTT. Together with reference TRBV19 and TRBJ1-5, the CDR3 gives the full variable domain: DGGITQSPKYLFRKEGQNVTLSCEQNLNHDAMYWYRQDPGQGLRLIYYSQIVNDFQKGDIAEGYSVSREKKESFPLTVTSAQKNPTAFYLCAVRGGFDQPQHFGDGTRLSIL.

The chain links TRBV30 to TRBJ1-1, with D possibly TRBD1 on 6 matching bases. CDR1 GTSNPN and CDR2 SVGIG come from the germline V gene (reference sequence). This CDR3 is built from 15 residues. The germline V and J ends were trimmed by 5 bases and 0 bases, with 16 bases remaining between them. For the CDR3, the DNA is TGTGCCTGGGGGTACGACAGGCGAATGAACACTGAAGCTTTCTTT. Its protein product is CAWGYDRRMNTEAFF.

V usage is TRBV20-1 and J usage is TRBJ2-3; TRBD2 aligns across 9 bases. CDR1 is DFQATT, CDR2 SNEGSKA, per germline (reference sequence). V shed 2 bases, J shed 5 bases, and the junction held 14 bases outside the gene matches. There are 17 residues in the CDR3. This chain's CDR3 is CSARPIAASGALDTQYF. CDR3 nucleotide sequence: TGCAGTGCTAGACCCATAGCGGCTAGCGGGGCCTTAGATACGCAGTATTTT.

The rearrangement joins TRBV6-2 or TRBV6-3 to TRBJ2-3, with 10 bases identical to TRBD2. Germline V gives CDR1 MNHEY, CDR2 SVGEGT. Trimming removed 6 bases from V and 2 bases from J; junction bases left unmatched: 5. The CDR3 has 15 amino acids. DNA of the CDR3: TGTGCCAGCAGGAACAGCGGGGGGGTCACAGATACGCAGTATTTT. Protein sequence: CASRNSGGVTDTQYF.

The CDR3 sequence: CASSQDWGGAIDTQYF. The CDR3 DNA follows: TGCGCCAGCAGCCAAGATTGGGGCGGGGCTATAGATACGCAGTATTTT. This chain connects TRBV4-3 to TRBJ2-3; D perhaps matches TRBD2 (6 bases). V lost 0 bases, J lost 5 bases, and 15 bases lay in between. This CDR3 comprises 16 residues. Germline CDR1 is LGHNA and CDR2 is YSLEER.

The rearrangement uses TRBV21-1 and TRBJ1-1; no DNA check was done on the table's D call, TRBD1. TRBV21-1 is shown as a pseudogene. CDR3 length: 16 amino acids. The CDR3, as DNA: TGTGCCAGCAGCAAATCCCAACAGGGAAGGATCACTGAAGCTTTCTTT. Translated: CASSKSQQGRITEAFF.

This chain connects TRBV3-1 to TRBJ2-4, with 7 bases aligning to TRBD2. Unmatched junction bases numbered 15, after V lost 1 base and J lost 9 bases. The CDR3 spans 17 residues. Germline loops: CDR1 LGHDT, CDR2 YNNKEL (reference sequence). The CDR3 bases are TGTGCCAGCAGCCAAGGTGGGGCGGGGAGGGAGGGTACCATTCAGTACTTC. It specifies CASSQGGAGREGTIQYF.

This clonotype was seen more than once but under ten times. The chain couples TRBV28 to TRBJ2-3; 9 positions match TRBD1. Germline V gene sequence: CDR1 MDHEN, CDR2 SYDVKM. With 5 bases clipped from V and 2 bases from J, the junction kept 5 bases outside the gene matches. The CDR3 is made up of 15 amino acids. The CDR3 DNA reads TGTGCCAGCAGTCCCGGGACAGGGATCACAGATACGCAGTATTTT. It is translated as CASSPGTGITDTQYF.

In this sample, this clonotype turned up many times. This chain joins TRBV29-1 and TRBJ2-1; D possibly corresponds to TRBD2 (6 bases). Germline lookup yields CDR1 SQVTM and CDR2 ANQGSEA. The CDR3 runs to 14 residues. The germline V and J ends were trimmed by 8 bases and 5 bases, with 19 bases remaining between them. CDR3 DNA: TGCAGCAGCACTAGCCCCCTTCTCGACAATGAGCAGTTCTTC. Amino acids: CSSTSPLLDNEQFF.

The V call is TRBV2, the J call TRBJ2-1; D remains unclear. Germline-derived CDR1 and CDR2 are SNHLY and FYNNEI. The CDR3 is 15 residues long. The ends were cut back, 1 base at V and 9 bases at J, with 16 bases in the middle. The DNA for the CDR3 is TGTGCCAGCAGTGAAGGTACTATAATGATGAGTGAGCAGTTCTTC. Translation: CASSEGTIMMSEQFF.

CDR3 in DNA: TGTGCCATCCGACAGGCAGGGGAGACCCAGTACTTC. It yields the protein CAIRQAGETQYF. This rearrangement joins TRBV2 to TRBJ2-5; possible D gene TRBD1, 6 bases. V shed 10 bases and J shed 5 bases, with 14 bases lying between them. Germline V lookup: CDR1 SNHLY, CDR2 FYNNEI. The CDR3 sequence is 12 residues long.

This clonotype has just a few counts. This sequence joins TRBV5-5 and TRBJ2-7, with D perhaps being TRBD1 or TRBD2 (5 bases each). The CDR3 consists of 15 residues. Germline V gene sequence: CDR1 SGHKS, CDR2 YYEKEE (reference sequence). V was cut by 0 bases and J by 2 bases, with 12 bases left in between. The CDR3 here is CASSLGWDLAYEQYF. Written as DNA, the CDR3 is TGTGCCAGCAGCTTGGGGTGGGACCTAGCCTACGAGCAGTACTTC.

The genes are TRBV20-1 and TRBJ2-3; TRBD1 might be the D (6 bases). The CDR3 is 14 amino acids. V gave up 6 bases and J gave up 3 bases, with 16 bases separating them. From germline, CDR1 is DFQATT and CDR2 SNEGSKA (reference sequence). CDR3 in amino acids: CSASQGSKTDTQYF. CDR3 bases: TGCAGTGCATCACAGGGCTCTAAGACAGATACGCAGTATTTT.

V usage is TRBV6-5 and J usage is TRBJ2-3; D gene ambiguous. The V gene lost 1 base and the J gene lost 3 bases, with 5 bases spanning the gap. This CDR3 region has 13 residues. Germline V CDR1 and CDR2: MNHEY, SVGAGI. The CDR3 loop reads CASSYFNTDTQYF. CDR3 bases: TGTGCCAGCAGTTACTTCAATACAGATACGCAGTATTTT.

The CDR3 DNA follows: TGTGCCAGCAGCCAATCGCAAGCAAACATTCAGTACTTC. Its protein is CASSQSQANIQYF. The V and J genes are TRBV16 and TRBJ2-4, with D unclear. The V gene lost 0 bases and the J gene lost 6 bases, with 6 bases spanning the gap. The CDR3 extends over 13 amino acids. Germline loops: CDR1 KGHSY, CDR2 FQNENV. The variable domain in full, with the rest retrieved from reference TRBV16 and TRBJ2-4, is GEEVAQTPKHLVRGEGQKAKLYCAPIKGHSYVFWYQQVLKNEFKFLISFQNENVFDETGMPKERFSAKCLPNSPCSLEIQATKLEDSAVYFCASSQSQANIQYFGAGTRLSVL.

V usage is TRBV7-2 and J usage is TRBJ2-7, with D possibly TRBD2 on 7 matching bases. The CDR3 runs 16 residues. Germline values: CDR1 SGHTA, CDR2 FQGNSA. Trimming removed 1 base at V and 4 bases at J, with 17 bases between. CDR3 sequence (DNA): TGTGCCAGCAGCTTAGACGGGTACGGGGGGCGATACGAGCAGTACTTC. Residues: CASSLDGYGGRYEQYF.

This clonotype occurred a few times. The rearrangement joins TRBV4-3 to TRBJ2-7, with no clear D. The CDR3 contains 15 residues. V was trimmed by 0 bases and J by 3 bases, leaving 12 bases between them. Looked up from germline, CDR1 is LGHNA and CDR2 is YSLEER. DNA for the CDR3: TGCGCCAGCAGCCAAGAACGCCACGCAGACTACGAGCAGTACTTC. Protein sequence: CASSQERHADYEQYF.